This TCR beta chain comes out of a study of shared clonotypes between healthy human individuals. Looked up from germline, CDR1 is SNHLY and CDR2 is FYNNEI. The ends lost 5 bases at V and 0 bases at J; junction bases unmatched: 2. This CDR3 spans 14 amino acids. Concerning this clone itself: Other DNA variants within this sample encode the same CDR3.

Method: immunoSEQ multiplex PCR; TCRdb's copy keeps in-frame clones and lacks some. Among 2 million to 2.5 million clones listed, almost 96% were seen once. The chain links TRBV2 to TRBJ2-7; 9 positions match TRBD1. The sequenced sample was naive CD4+ T cells sorted from blood. Noted subset: CD45RA+ positively selected. The sequence came from a man younger than 35 in good health. The CDR3 region is CASSKDRGSYEQYF. CDR3 in DNA: TGTGCCAGCAGTAAGGACAGGGGCTCCTACGAGCAGTACTTC.